The entry below describes one T cell receptor (beta chain). This sample stems from a study of blood T cell repertoires in COVID-19. Libraries were prepared by immunoSEQ multiplex PCR; TCRdb keeps only in-frame clonotypes and omits some of them. The sample carries about 240,000 clones, about nine tenths recorded once. Trimming pared 1 base from V and 3 bases from J, leaving 7 bases between. The CDR3 sequence is 13 residues long. Germline lookup yields CDR1 SGHRS and CDR2 YFSETQ. Sample: peripheral blood. This clonotype originated in a man aged 55 to 70 who had recovered from COVID-19. The rearrangement uses TRBV5-1 and TRBJ1-2; D is ambiguous. DNA for the CDR3: TGCGCCAGCAGCTTGTCGGCGGACTATGGCTACACCTTC. It translates to CASSLSADYGYTF. The variable domain in full, with the rest retrieved from reference TRBV5-1 and TRBJ1-2, is KAGVTQTPRYLIKTRGQQVTLSCSPISGHRSVSWYQQTPGQGLQFLFEYFSETQRNKGNFPGRFSGRQFSNSRSEMNVSTLELGDSALYLCASSLSADYGYTFGSGTRLTVV.